This TCR beta chain was documented in a study of T cell changes during pregnancy in multiple sclerosis. The CDR3 contains 15 residues. Looked up from germline, CDR1 is ENHRY and CDR2 is SYGVKD. The junction had 13 bases not matched to a gene; V was cut back by 7 bases and J by 6 bases. Data came from immunoSEQ multiplex PCR; TCRdb stores just in-frame clones and leaves some out. The table records 47,000 or so clones, around 91% of them present only once. The sequence was collected from a female donor in good health, enrolled as a control in a pregnancy study. Sample: peripheral blood, taken after pregnancy. The V gene is TRBV10-3, the J gene TRBJ2-7; 9 bases are a match to TRBD1. The CDR3 region has the DNA TGTGCCATCACGCCCGGGGACAGGGTCTCCCCCGAGCAGTACTTC. Its translation: CAITPGDRVSPEQYF.